A selection of T cell receptor beta chains follows, all from one sample in a study of identical twins. Each CDR3 protein is one row after TCRdb ran MiXCR on the 5' RACE reads. The table lists about 470,000 distinct CDR3 sequences, around 24% of them singletons. This same sample was also part of a study on T cells expressing NK-cell markers.

Sequenced input: CD4+ T cells sorted from blood. The receptors were sampled from a woman aged 18-29 years in good health. CDR3s include the opening cysteine and the closing phenylalanine or tryptophan. The order of the fields is V gene, clone size, D gene, J gene, CDR3 protein, CDR3 DNA. D genes are given only for firm matches. Not every row has a clone size; where given, it reads once, few, many or a size class.

TRBV9	.	.	TRBJ2-1	CASSVYAWDYNEQFF	TGTGCCAGCAGCGTATACGCCTGGGACTACAATGAGCAGTTCTTC
TRBV3-1	.	TRBD2	TRBJ2-5	CASSQGTSGRETQYF	TGTGCCAGCAGCCAAGGGACTAGCGGGAGGGAGACCCAGTACTTC
TRBV11-2	.	TRBD1	TRBJ2-1	CASSITGGNEQFF	TGTGCCAGCAGCATTACAGGGGGCAATGAGCAGTTCTTC
TRBV12-3/TRBV12-4	.	.	TRBJ1-3	CASSFLDSYSGNTIYF	TGTGCCAGCAGTTTCCTGGACAGTTACTCTGGAAACACCATATATTTT
TRBV5-1	.	.	TRBJ2-1	CASTRASNSLNEQFF	TGCGCCAGCACTAGGGCATCCAATTCCCTCAATGAGCAGTTCTTC
TRBV20-1	few	.	TRBJ1-5	CSAKRQAQQPQHF	TGCAGTGCAAAACGACAGGCCCAACAGCCCCAGCATTTT
TRBV27	.	TRBD2	TRBJ2-1	CASSTSGAAYNEQFF	TGTGCCAGCAGTACTAGCGGCGCCGCCTACAATGAGCAGTTCTTC
TRBV6-2/TRBV6-3	.	.	TRBJ2-2	CASRTFSTGELFF	TGTGCCAGCAGAACTTTTAGCACCGGGGAGCTGTTTTTT
TRBV27	.	TRBD1	TRBJ1-5	CASSSSLTGGQPQHF	TGTGCCAGCAGTTCTAGCCTGACAGGGGGCCAGCCCCAGCATTTT
TRBV9	.	.	TRBJ2-1	CASSVSGRGWDEQFF	TGTGCCAGCAGCGTATCCGGCAGGGGTTGGGATGAGCAGTTCTTC
TRBV20-1	.	.	TRBJ2-3	CRATSTDTQYF	TGCAGGGCAACGAGCACAGATACGCAGTATTTT
TRBV12-3/TRBV12-4	.	.	TRBJ1-1	CASSPHGRESTEAFF	TGTGCCAGCAGCCCCCATGGGAGGGAGAGCACTGAAGCTTTCTTT
TRBV18	.	.	TRBJ1-1	CASSQGAGAGTEAFF	TGTGCCAGCTCCCAGGGCGCGGGGGCGGGTACTGAAGCTTTCTTT
TRBV7-8	few	.	TRBJ1-3	CASSHIGSSGNTIYF	TGTGCCAGCAGCCACATTGGCAGCTCTGGAAACACCATATATTTT
TRBV20-1	few	.	TRBJ1-3	CSARNLRTGGSGNTIYF	TGCAGTGCTAGAAATCTACGGACCGGCGGCTCTGGAAACACCATATATTTT
TRBV5-1	.	.	TRBJ2-1	CASSQPSDNEQFF	TGCGCCAGCAGCCAACCTAGCGACAATGAGCAGTTCTTC
TRBV20-1	.	TRBD1	TRBJ2-5	CSARQGAHQETQYF	TGCAGTGCTAGACAGGGGGCCCACCAAGAGACCCAGTACTTC
TRBV6-1	few	TRBD2	TRBJ2-3	CASTKIPGLAGSTDTQYF	TGTGCCAGCACTAAAATTCCGGGACTAGCGGGGTCCACAGATACGCAGTATTTT
TRBV5-1	few	.	TRBJ2-7	CASSLERVDYEQYF	TGCGCCAGCAGCTTGGAAAGGGTAGATTACGAGCAGTACTTC
TRBV20-1	.	.	TRBJ1-6	CSAGRGNGSPLHF	TGCAGTGCTGGTCGGGGAAATGGTTCACCCCTCCACTTT
TRBV11-3	.	.	TRBJ2-1	CASSLAPGRNEQFF	TGTGCCAGCAGCTTGGCTCCCGGTAGGAATGAGCAGTTCTTC
TRBV29-1	.	.	TRBJ2-1	CSVGTGGYNEQFF	TGCAGCGTTGGTACAGGCGGATACAATGAGCAGTTCTTC
TRBV6-8	.	.	TRBJ1-4	CAGDQPGAELFF	TGTGCCGGGGACCAGCCGGGCGCGGAACTGTTTTTT
TRBV6-5	.	.	TRBJ2-1	CASSYSVRNNEQFF	TGTGCCAGCAGTTACTCAGTCAGAAACAATGAGCAGTTCTTC
TRBV5-1	few	TRBD1	TRBJ2-2	CASKGASDTGELFF	TGCGCCAGCAAGGGGGCTTCGGACACCGGGGAGCTGTTTTTT
TRBV9	.	TRBD2	TRBJ2-2	CASSWEGTGELFF	TGTGCCAGCAGCTGGGAGGGTACCGGGGAGCTGTTTTTT
TRBV20-1	.	.	TRBJ1-1	CSAREGPSGAFF	TGCAGTGCTAGAGAAGGGCCATCTGGGGCTTTCTTT
TRBV29-1	few	.	TRBJ2-7	CSVLSGVGEQYF	TGCAGCGTTTTGTCAGGGGTGGGCGAGCAGTACTTC
TRBV7-3	many	.	TRBJ1-1	CASSLGFGTEAFF	TGTGCCAGCAGCTTAGGGTTTGGGACTGAAGCTTTCTTT
TRBV20-1	.	.	TRBJ2-1	CSARMGWNEQFF	TGCAGTGCTAGAATGGGATGGAATGAGCAGTTCTTC
TRBV29-1	few	.	TRBJ2-3	CSVEPGQATDTQYF	TGCAGCGTTGAACCGGGACAAGCGACGGATACGCAGTATTTT
TRBV20-1	.	.	TRBJ1-1	CSARTRQDFTEAFF	TGCAGTGCTAGAACCCGACAGGATTTCACTGAAGCTTTCTTT
TRBV20-1	.	TRBD1	TRBJ2-1	CSAQRQGLGDEQFF	TGCAGTGCCCAAAGACAGGGCCTCGGCGATGAGCAGTTCTTC
TRBV6-1	.	TRBD2	TRBJ2-1	CASSPLLAGGYNEQFF	TGTGCCAGCAGTCCCCTCCTAGCGGGGGGTTACAATGAGCAGTTCTTC
TRBV5-1	.	TRBD1	TRBJ2-7	CASSLSGTGGDEQYF	TGCGCCAGCAGCTTGAGTGGGACAGGGGGCGACGAGCAGTACTTC
TRBV10-3	.	.	TRBJ2-1	CAISAGGAHNEQFF	TGTGCCATCAGTGCGGGGGGCGCCCACAATGAGCAGTTCTTC
TRBV6-2/TRBV6-3	few	.	TRBJ2-5	CASSYRGVQETQYF	TGTGCCAGCAGTTACCGCGGGGTCCAAGAGACCCAGTACTTC
TRBV21-1	few	.	TRBJ1-2	CASRAGPGFTF	TGTGCCAGCAGGGCGGGGCCCGGTTTCACCTTC
TRBV5-1	.	.	TRBJ2-3	CASSTGQDTQYF	TGCGCCAGCAGCACCGGACAGGATACGCAGTATTTT
TRBV5-5	few	.	TRBJ1-5	CASSFVGGGEAQHF	TGTGCCAGCAGCTTCGTCGGCGGTGGAGAAGCCCAGCATTTT
TRBV5-6	few	.	TRBJ2-2	CASSLEKRGELFF	TGTGCCAGCAGCTTGGAAAAACGGGGGGAGCTGTTTTTT
TRBV10-3	.	TRBD1	TRBJ2-7	CAIRSTGGSSYEQYF	TGTGCCATCAGATCGACAGGGGGCAGCTCCTACGAGCAGTACTTC
TRBV24-1	few	TRBD1	TRBJ2-1	CATSDATGTEGNEQFF	TGTGCCACCAGTGATGCCACCGGGACAGAGGGCAATGAGCAGTTCTTC
TRBV7-2	many	.	TRBJ2-1	CASSLTSSYNEQFF	TGTGCCAGCAGCTTAACAAGCTCCTACAATGAGCAGTTCTTC
TRBV4-1	.	.	TRBJ2-1	CSSSRASGERAYNEQFF	TGCTCCAGCAGCCGCGCCTCGGGGGAGAGGGCCTACAATGAGCAGTTCTTC